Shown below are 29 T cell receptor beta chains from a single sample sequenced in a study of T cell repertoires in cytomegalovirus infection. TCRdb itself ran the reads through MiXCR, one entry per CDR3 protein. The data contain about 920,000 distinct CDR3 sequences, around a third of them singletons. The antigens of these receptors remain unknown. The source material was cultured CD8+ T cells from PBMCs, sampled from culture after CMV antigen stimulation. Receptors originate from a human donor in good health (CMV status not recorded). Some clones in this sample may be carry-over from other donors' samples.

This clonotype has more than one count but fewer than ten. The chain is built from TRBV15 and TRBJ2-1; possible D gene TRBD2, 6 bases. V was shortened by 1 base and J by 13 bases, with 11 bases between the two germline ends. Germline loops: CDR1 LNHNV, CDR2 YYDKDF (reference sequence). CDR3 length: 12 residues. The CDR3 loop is CATSRVDYRQFF. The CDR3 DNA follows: TGTGCCACCAGCAGAGTGGACTATCGACAGTTCTTC.

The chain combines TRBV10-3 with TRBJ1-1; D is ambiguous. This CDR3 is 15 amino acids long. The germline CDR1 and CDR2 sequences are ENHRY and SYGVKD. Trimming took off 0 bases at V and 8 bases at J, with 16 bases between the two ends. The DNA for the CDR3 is TGTGCCATCAGTGAGTCGAGGGAAATAATTCGGGAAGCTTTCTTT. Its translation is CAISESREIIREAFF.

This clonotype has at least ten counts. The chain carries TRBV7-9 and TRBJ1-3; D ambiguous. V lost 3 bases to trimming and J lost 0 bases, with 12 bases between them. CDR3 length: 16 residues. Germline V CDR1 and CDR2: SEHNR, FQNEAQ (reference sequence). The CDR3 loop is CASSFPPRFSGNTIYF. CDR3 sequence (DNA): TGTGCCAGCAGCTTCCCTCCCCGGTTCTCTGGAAACACCATATATTTT.

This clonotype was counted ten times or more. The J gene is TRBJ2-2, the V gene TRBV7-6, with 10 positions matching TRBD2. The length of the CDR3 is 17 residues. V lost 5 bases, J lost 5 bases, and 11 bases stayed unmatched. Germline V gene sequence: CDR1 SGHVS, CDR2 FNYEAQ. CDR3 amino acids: CASSPSLAGVWTGELFF. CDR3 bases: TGTGCCAGCAGCCCTTCCCTAGCGGGGGTCTGGACCGGGGAGCTGTTTTTT.

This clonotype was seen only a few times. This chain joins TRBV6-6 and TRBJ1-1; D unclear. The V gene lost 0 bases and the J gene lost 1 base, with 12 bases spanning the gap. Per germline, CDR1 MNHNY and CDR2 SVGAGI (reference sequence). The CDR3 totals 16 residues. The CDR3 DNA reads TGTGCCAGCAGTTACTCGGTCGGAAGCTCGAACACTGAAGCTTTCTTT. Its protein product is CASSYSVGSSNTEAFF.

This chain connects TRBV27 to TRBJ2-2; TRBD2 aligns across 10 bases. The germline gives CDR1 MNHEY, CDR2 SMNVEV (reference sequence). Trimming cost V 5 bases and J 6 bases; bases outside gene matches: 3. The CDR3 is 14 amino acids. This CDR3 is CASSPGLAPGELFF. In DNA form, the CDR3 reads TGTGCCAGCAGTCCGGGACTAGCGCCCGGGGAGCTGTTTTTT.

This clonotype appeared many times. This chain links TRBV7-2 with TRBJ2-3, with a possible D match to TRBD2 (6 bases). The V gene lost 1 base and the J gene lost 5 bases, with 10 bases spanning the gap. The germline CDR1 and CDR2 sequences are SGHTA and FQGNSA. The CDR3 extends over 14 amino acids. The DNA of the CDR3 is TGTGCCAGCAGCTTAGGATGGGGGGAAGATACGCAGTATTTT. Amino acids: CASSLGWGEDTQYF.

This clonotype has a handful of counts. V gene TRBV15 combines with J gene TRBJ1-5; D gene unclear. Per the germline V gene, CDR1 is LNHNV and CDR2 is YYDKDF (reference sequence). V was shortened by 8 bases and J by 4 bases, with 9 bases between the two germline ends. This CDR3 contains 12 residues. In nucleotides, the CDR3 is TGTGCCACCGGGCAGAGGAATCAGCCCCAGCATTTT. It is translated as CATGQRNQPQHF. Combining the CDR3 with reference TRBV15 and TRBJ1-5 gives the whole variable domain DAMVIQNPRYQVTQFGKPVTLSCSQTLNHNVMYWYQQKSSQAPKLLFHYYDKDFNNEADTPDNFQSRRPNTSFCFLDIRSPGLGDTAMYLCATGQRNQPQHFGDGTRLSIL.

For the CDR3, the DNA is TGCGCCAGCAGCGCTGTTCTGGGTGAAGCTTTCTTT. It specifies CASSAVLGEAFF. The chain is built from TRBV5-1 and TRBJ1-1; D remains ambiguous. Trimming took 4 bases from V and 7 from J, leaving 11 bases between them. Germline CDR1 and CDR2: SGHRS and YFSETQ. The CDR3 is 12 residues long. Full variable domain (outside the CDR3, taken from reference TRBV5-1 and TRBJ1-1): KAGVTQTPRYLIKTRGQQVTLSCSPISGHRSVSWYQQTPGQGLQFLFEYFSETQRNKGNFPGRFSGRQFSNSRSEMNVSTLELGDSALYLCASSAVLGEAFFGQGTRLTVV.

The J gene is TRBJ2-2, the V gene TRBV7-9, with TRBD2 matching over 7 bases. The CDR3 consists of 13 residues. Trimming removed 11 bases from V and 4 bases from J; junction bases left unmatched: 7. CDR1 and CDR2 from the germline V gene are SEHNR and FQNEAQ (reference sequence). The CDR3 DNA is TGTGCCGGGGAGGGTCCTTTCACCGGGGAGCTGTTTTTT. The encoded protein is CAGEGPFTGELFF.

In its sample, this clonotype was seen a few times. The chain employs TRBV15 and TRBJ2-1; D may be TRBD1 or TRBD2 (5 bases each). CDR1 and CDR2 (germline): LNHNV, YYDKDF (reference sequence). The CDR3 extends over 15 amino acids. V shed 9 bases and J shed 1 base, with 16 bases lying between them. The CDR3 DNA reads TGTGCCACAACGACCCCGGGACGATCCTACAATGAGCAGTTCTTC. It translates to CATTTPGRSYNEQFF.

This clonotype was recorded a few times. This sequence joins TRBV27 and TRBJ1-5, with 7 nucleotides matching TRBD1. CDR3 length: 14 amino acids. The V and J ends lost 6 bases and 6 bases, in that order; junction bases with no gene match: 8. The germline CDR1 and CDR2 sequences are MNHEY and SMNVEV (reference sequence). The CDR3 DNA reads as TGTGCCAGCAGCACAGGGACAGCGGGTCAGCCCCAGCATTTT. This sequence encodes CASSTGTAGQPQHF.

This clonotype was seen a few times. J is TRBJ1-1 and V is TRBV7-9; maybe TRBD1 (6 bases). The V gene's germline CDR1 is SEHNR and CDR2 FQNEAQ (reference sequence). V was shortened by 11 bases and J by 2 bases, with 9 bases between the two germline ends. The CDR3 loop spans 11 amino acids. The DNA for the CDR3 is TGTGCCGGGGGCTATAACACTGAAGCTTTCTTT. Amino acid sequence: CAGGYNTEAFF.

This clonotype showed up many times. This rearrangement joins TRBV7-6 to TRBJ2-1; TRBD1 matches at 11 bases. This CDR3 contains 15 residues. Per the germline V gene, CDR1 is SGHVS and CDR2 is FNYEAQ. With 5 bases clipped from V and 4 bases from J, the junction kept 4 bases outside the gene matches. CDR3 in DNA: TGTGCCAGCAGCGACCGGGACAGGGGGTACAATGAGCAGTTCTTC. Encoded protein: CASSDRDRGYNEQFF. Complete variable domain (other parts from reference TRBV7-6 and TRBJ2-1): GAGVSQSPRYKVTKRGQDVALRCDPISGHVSLYWYRQALGQGPEFLTYFNYEAQQDKSGLPNDRFSAERPEGSISTLTIQRTEQRDSAMYRCASSDRDRGYNEQFFGPGTRLTVL.

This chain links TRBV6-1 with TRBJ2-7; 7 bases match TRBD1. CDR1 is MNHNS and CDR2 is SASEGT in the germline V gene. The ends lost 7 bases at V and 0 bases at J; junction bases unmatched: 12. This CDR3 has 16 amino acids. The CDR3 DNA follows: TGTGCCAGCAACGAACTCGGGACAGCTATCTCCTACGAGCAGTACGTC. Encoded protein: CASNELGTAISYEQYV.

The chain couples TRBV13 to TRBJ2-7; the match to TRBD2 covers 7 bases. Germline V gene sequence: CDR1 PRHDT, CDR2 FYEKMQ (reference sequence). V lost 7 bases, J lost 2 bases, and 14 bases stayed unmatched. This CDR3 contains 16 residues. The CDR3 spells CASTHPGGGSPYEQYF. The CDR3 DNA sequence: TGTGCCAGCACCCACCCCGGTGGCGGGAGCCCCTACGAGCAGTACTTC.

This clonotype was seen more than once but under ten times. CDR3 loop: CASSLVGAPNTGELFF. CDR3 sequence (DNA): TGTGCCAGCAGTTTAGTGGGGGCCCCGAACACCGGGGAGCTGTTTTTT. V and J are TRBV27 and TRBJ2-2, with TRBD1 as a possible D gene (6 bases). Germline assignment: CDR1 MNHEY and CDR2 SMNVEV (reference sequence). This CDR3 is 16 amino acids long. V dropped 2 bases and J dropped 0 bases, with 10 bases sitting between them.

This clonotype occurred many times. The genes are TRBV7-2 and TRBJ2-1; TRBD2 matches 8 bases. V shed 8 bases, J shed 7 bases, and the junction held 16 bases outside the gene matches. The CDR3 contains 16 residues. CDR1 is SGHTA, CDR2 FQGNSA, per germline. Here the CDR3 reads CASPEENGGAGNEQFF. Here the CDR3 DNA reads TGTGCCAGCCCCGAGGAGAACGGGGGGGCGGGTAATGAGCAGTTCTTC.

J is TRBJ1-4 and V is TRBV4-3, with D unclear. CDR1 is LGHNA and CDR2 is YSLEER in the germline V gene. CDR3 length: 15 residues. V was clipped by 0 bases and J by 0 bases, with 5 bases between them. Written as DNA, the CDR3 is TGCGCCAGCAGCCAAGATTTCTCAACTAATGAAAAACTGTTTTTT. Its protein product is CASSQDFSTNEKLFF.

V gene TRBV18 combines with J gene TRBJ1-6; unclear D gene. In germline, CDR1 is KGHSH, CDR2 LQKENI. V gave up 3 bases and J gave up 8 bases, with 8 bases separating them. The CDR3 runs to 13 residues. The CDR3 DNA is TGTGCCAGCTCACCTGGCAGTCATTCACCCCTCCACTTT. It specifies CASSPGSHSPLHF.

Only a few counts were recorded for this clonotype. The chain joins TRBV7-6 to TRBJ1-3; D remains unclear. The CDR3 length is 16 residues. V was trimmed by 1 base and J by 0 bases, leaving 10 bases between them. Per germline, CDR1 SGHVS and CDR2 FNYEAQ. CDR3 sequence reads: CASSLDGAFSGNTIYF. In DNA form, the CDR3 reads TGTGCCAGCAGCTTAGATGGAGCCTTCTCTGGAAACACCATATATTTT.

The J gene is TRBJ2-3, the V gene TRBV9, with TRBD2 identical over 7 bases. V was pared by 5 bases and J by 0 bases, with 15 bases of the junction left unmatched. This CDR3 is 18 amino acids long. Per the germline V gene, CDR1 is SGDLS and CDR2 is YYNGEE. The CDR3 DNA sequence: TGTGCCAGCAGAGGACGGGGGGAGAGCGGGGAGAGCACAGATACGCAGTATTTT. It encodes CASRGRGESGESTDTQYF.

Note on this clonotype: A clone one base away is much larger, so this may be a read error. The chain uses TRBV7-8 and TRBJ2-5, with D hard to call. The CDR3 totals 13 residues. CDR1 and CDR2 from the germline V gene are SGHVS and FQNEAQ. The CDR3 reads CVSSLSFGGYQYF. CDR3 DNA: TGTGTCAGCAGCCTCAGCTTCGGCGGATACCAGTACTTC.

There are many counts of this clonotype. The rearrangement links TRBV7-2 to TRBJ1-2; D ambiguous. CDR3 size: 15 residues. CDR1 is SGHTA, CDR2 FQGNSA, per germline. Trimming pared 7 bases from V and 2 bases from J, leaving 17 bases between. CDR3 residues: CASTGISRENYGYTF. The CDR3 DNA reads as TGTGCCAGCACCGGGATTTCTCGAGAGAACTATGGCTACACCTTC.

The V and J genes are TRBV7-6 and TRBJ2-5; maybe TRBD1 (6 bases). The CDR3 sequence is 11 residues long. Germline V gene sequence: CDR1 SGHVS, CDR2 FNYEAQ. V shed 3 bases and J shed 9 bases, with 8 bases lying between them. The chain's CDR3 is CASSFEGAQYF. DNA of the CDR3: TGTGCCAGCAGCTTTGAGGGGGCCCAGTACTTC.

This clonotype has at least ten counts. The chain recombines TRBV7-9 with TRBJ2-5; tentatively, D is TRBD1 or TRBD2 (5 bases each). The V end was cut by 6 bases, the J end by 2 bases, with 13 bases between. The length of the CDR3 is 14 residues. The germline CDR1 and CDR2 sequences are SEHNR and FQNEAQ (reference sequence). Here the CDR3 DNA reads TGTGCCAGCAGGGGGCCAGCGGTTCAAGAGACCCAGTACTTC. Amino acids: CASRGPAVQETQYF.

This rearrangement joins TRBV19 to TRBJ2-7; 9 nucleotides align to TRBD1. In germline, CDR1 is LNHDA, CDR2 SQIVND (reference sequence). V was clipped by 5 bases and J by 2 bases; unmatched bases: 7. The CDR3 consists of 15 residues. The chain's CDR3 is CASSFQDRGTYEQYV. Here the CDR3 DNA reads TGTGCCAGTAGTTTCCAGGACAGGGGAACCTACGAGCAGTACGTC.

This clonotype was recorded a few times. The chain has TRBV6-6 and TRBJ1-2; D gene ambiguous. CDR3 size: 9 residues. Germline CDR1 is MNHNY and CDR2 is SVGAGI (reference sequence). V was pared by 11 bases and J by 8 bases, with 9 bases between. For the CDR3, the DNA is TGTGCCGTATCAGCGGGCTACACCTTC. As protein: CAVSAGYTF.

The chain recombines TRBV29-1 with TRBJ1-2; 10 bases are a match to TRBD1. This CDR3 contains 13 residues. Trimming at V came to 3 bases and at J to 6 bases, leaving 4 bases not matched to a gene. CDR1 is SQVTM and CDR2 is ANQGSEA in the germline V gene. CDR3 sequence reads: CSVDLGQGNGYTF. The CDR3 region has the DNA TGCAGCGTTGACTTGGGACAGGGGAATGGCTACACCTTC.